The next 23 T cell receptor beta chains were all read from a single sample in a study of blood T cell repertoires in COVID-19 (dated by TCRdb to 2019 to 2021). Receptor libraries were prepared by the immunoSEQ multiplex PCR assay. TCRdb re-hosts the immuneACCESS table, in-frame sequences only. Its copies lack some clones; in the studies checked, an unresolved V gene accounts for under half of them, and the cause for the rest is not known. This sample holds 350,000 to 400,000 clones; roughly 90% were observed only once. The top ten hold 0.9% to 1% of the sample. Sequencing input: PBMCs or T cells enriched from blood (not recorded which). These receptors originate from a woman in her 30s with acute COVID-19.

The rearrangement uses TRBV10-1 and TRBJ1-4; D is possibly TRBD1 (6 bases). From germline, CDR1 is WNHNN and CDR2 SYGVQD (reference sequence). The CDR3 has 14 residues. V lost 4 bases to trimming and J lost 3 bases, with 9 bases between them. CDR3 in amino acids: CASSGTASNEKLFF. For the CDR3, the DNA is TGCGCCAGCAGTGGGACAGCGTCTAATGAAAAACTGTTTTTT.

CDR3 bases: TGCGCCAGCAGCCAAGATGGGCACTCCTACGAGCAGTACTTC. It encodes CASSQDGHSYEQYF. The chain carries TRBV4-3 and TRBJ2-7; D gene unclear. Trimming stripped 0 bases from V and 0 bases from J, with 6 bases between. This CDR3 contains 14 residues. The germline V gene has CDR1 LGHNA and CDR2 YSLEER.

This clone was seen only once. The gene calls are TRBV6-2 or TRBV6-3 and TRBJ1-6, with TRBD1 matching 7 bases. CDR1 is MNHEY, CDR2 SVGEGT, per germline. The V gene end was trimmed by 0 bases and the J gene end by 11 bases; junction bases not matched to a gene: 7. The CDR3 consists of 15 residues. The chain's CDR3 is CASSYSGQAFPPLHF. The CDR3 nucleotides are TGTGCCAGCAGTTACTCAGGACAGGCTTTTCCACCCCTCCACTTT.

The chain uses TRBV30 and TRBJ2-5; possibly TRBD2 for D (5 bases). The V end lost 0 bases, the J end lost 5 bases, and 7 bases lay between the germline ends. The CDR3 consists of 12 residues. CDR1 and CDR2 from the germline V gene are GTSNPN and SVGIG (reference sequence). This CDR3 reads CAWSVSGETQYF. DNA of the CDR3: TGTGCCTGGAGTGTATCGGGGGAGACCCAGTACTTC.

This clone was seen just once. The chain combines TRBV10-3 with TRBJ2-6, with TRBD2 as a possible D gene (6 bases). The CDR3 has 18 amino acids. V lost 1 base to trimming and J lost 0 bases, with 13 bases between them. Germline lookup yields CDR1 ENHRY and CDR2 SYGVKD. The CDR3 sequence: CAISEYGVGGSGANVLTF. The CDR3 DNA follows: TGTGCCATCAGTGAGTACGGCGTCGGGGGCTCTGGGGCCAACGTCCTGACTTTC.

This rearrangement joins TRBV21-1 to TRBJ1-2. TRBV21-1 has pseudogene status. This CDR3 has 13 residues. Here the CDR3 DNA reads TGTGCCAGTCCGCTTAGGAATCCGGGTGGCTACACCTTC. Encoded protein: CASPLRNPGGYTF.

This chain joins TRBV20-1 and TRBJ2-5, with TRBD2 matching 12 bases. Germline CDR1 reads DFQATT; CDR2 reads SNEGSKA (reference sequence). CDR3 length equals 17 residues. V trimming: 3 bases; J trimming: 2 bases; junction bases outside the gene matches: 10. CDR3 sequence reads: CSASQASGGANQETQYF. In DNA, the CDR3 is TGCAGTGCTAGTCAGGCTAGCGGGGGGGCCAATCAAGAGACCCAGTACTTC.

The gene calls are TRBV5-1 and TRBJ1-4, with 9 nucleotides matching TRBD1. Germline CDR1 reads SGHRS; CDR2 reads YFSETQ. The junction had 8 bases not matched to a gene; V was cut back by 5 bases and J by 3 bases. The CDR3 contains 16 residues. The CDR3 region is CASSLTGGAANEKLFF. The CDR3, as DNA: TGCGCCAGCAGTCTTACAGGGGGCGCAGCTAATGAAAAACTGTTTTTT.

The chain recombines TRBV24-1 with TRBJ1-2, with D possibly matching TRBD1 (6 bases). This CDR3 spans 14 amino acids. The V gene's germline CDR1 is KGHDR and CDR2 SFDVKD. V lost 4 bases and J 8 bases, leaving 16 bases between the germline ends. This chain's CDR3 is CATSDHNRVQGYTF. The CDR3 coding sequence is TGTGCCACCAGTGACCACAACAGGGTACAGGGCTACACCTTC.

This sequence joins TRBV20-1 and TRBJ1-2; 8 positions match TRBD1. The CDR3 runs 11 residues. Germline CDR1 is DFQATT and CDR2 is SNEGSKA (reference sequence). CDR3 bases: TGCAGCGTGGGGACAGGTTATGGCTACACCTTC. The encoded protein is CSVGTGYGYTF.

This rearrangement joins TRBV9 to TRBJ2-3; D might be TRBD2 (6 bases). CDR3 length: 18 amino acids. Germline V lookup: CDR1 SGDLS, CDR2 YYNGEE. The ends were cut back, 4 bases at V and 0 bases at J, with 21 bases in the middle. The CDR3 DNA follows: TGTGCCAGCAGCCCCCCCCCGCGGACTATAACTAGCACAGATACGCAGTATTTT. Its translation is CASSPPPRTITSTDTQYF. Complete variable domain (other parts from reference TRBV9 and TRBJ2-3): DSGVTQTPKHLITATGQRVTLRCSPRSGDLSVYWYQQSLDQGLQFLIQYYNGEERAKGNILERFSAQQFPDLHSELNLSSLELGDSALYFCASSPPPRTITSTDTQYFGPGTRLTVL.

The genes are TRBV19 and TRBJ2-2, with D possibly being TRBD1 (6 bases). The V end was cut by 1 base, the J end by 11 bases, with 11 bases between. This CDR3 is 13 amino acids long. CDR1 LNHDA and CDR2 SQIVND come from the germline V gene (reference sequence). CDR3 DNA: TGTGCCAGTAGTATAGTTGGGGGCGGCGAGCTGTTTTTT. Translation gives CASSIVGGGELFF.

In nucleotides, the CDR3 is TGTGCCAGTAGTATTATGCGGACAGGCTCTTCCTACGAGCAGTACTTC. As protein: CASSIMRTGSSYEQYF. V gene TRBV19 combines with J gene TRBJ2-7; TRBD1 matches at 7 bases. Germline CDR1 LNHDA, CDR2 SQIVND (reference sequence). The V and J ends lost 3 bases and 1 base, in that order; junction bases with no gene match: 9. CDR3 length: 16 amino acids. The full variable domain, in which reference TRBV19 and TRBJ2-7 provide the parts outside the CDR3, is DGGITQSPKYLFRKEGQNVTLSCEQNLNHDAMYWYRQDPGQGLRLIYYSQIVNDFQKGDIAEGYSVSREKKESFPLTVTSAQKNPTAFYLCASSIMRTGSSYEQYFGPGTRLTVT.

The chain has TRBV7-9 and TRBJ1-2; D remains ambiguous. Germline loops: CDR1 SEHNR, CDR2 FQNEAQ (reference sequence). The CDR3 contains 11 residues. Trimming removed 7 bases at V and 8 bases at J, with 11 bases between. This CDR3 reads CASMGREGYTF. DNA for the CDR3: TGTGCCAGCATGGGGAGGGAAGGCTACACCTTC.

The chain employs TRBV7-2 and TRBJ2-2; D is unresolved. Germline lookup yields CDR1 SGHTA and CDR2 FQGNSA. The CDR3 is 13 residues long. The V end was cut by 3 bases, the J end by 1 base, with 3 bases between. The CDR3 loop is CASSFGNTGELFF. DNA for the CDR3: TGTGCCAGCAGCTTCGGGAACACCGGGGAGCTGTTTTTT.

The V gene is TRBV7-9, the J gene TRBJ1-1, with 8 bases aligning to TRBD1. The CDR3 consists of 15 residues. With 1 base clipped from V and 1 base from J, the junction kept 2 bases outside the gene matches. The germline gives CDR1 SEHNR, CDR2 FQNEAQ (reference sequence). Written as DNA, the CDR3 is TGTGCCAGCAGCTTAGACCAGGGGGCGAACACTGAAGCTTTCTTT. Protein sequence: CASSLDQGANTEAFF.

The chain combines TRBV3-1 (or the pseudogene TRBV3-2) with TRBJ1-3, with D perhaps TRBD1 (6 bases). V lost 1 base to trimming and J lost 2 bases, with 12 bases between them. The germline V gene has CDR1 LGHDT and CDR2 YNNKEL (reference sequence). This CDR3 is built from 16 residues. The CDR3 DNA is TGTGCCAGCAGCCAAGGTTACAGGGCCACTGGAAACACCATATATTTT. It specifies CASSQGYRATGNTIYF.

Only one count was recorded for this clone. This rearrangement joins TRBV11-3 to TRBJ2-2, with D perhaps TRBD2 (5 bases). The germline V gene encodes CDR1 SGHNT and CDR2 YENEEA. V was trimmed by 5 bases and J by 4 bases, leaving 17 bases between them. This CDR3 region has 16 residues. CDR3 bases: TGTGCCAGCAGCCCCGGTCGGGATGCTAGCACCGGGGAGCTGTTTTTT. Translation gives CASSPGRDASTGELFF.

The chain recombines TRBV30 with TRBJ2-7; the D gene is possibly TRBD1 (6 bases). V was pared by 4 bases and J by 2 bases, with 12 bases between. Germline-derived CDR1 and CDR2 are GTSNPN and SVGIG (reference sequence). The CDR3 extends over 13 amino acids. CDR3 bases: TGTGCCTGGACACGGGACACTACCTACGAGCAGTACTTC. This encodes CAWTRDTTYEQYF.

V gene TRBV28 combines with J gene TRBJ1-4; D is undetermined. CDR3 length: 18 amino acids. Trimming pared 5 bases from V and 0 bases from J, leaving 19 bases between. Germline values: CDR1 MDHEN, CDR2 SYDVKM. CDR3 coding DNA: TGTGCCAGCAGTCCGGGGAGCAGTTCGCGCGCAACTAATGAAAAACTGTTTTTT. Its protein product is CASSPGSSSRATNEKLFF.

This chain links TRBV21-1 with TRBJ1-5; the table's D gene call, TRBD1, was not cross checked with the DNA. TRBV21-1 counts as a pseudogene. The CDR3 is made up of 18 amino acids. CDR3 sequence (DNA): TGTGCCAGCAGCAAATTTACCCCCTCCGGGACAGGGGATCAGCCCCAGCATTTT. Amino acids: CASSKFTPSGTGDQPQHF.

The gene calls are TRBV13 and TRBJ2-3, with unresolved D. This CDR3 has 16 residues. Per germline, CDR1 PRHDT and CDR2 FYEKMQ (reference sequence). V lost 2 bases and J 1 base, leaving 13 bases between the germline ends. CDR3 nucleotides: TGTGCCAGCAGCTTAAATTCAGGTGGGCGCACAGATACGCAGTATTTT. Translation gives CASSLNSGGRTDTQYF. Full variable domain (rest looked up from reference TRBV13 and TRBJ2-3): AAGVIQSPRHLIKEKRETATLKCYPIPRHDTVYWYQQGPGQDPQFLISFYEKMQSDKGSIPDRFSAQQFSDYHSELNMSSLELGDSALYFCASSLNSGGRTDTQYFGPGTRLTVL.

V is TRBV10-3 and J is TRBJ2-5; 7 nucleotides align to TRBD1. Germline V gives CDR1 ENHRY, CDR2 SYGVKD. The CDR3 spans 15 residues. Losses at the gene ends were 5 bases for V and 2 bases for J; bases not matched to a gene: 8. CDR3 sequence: CAISPGQTSQETQYF. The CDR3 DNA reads TGTGCCATCAGTCCGGGACAGACTTCTCAAGAGACCCAGTACTTC.